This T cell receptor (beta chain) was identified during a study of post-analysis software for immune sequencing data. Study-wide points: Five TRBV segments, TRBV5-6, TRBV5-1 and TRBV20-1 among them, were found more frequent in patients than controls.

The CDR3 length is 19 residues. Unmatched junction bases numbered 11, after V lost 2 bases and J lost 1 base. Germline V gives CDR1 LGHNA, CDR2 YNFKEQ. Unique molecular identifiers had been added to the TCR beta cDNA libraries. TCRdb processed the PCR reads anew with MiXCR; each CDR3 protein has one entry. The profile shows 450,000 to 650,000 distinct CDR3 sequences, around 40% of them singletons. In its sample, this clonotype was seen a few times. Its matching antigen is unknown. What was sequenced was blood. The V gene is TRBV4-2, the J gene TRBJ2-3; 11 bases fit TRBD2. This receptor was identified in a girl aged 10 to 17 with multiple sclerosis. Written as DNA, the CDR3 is TGTGCCAGCAGCCAATGGTCTAGCGGGGGGTCCATACGCACAGATACGCAGTATTTT. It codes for CASSQWSSGGSIRTDTQYF.